This TCR beta chain is from a study of blood T cells in healthy people across ages. The wider study: About one barcoded beta molecule was captured per two T cells (by template switching). Overall study findings and caveats: Naive T cell percentage showed a strong correlation with TCR beta diversity.

Germline CDR1 and CDR2: DFQATT and SNEGSKA (reference sequence). V lost 0 bases, J lost 5 bases, and 14 bases lay in between. This CDR3 comprises 14 residues. This clonotype was seen only a few times. Its antigen is unknown. Using a J-beta primer mix together with a sample-barcoded 5' primer, a second PCR was run for roughly 7 to 11 cycles. Each of the cDNA molecules was tagged by a template-switch adaptor with 12 random nucleotides. MiXCR, applied by TCRdb to the 5' RACE reads, yields one record per CDR3 protein. The sample has 540,000 or so distinct CDR3 sequences; around 48% are singletons. The J gene is TRBJ2-7, the V gene TRBV20-1, with D hard to call. Sequencing was performed on blood. The TCR was taken from a man older than 75 in good health. The CDR3 coding sequence is TGCAGTGCTAGAGATCCGGGCTATGCAGACGAGCAGTACTTC. Translating gives CSARDPGYADEQYF.